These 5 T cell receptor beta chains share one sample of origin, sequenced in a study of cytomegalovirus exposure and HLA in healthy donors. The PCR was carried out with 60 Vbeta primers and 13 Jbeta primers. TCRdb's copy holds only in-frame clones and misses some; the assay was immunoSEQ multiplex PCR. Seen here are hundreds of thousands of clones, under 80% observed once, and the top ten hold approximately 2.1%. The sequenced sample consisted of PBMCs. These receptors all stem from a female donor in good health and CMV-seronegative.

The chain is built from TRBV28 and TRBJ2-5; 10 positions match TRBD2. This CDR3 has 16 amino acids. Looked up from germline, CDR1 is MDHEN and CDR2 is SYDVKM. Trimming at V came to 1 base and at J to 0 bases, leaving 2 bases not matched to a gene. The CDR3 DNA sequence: TGTGCCAGCAGTTTATTGAGCGGGAGGGACCAAGAGACCCAGTACTTC. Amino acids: CASSLLSGRDQETQYF. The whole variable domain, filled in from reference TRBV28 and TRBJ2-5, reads DVKVTQSSRYLVKRTGEKVFLECVQDMDHENMFWYRQDPGLGLRLIYFSYDVKMKEKGDIPEGYSVSREKKERFSLILESASTNQTSMYLCASSLLSGRDQETQYFGPGTRLLVL.

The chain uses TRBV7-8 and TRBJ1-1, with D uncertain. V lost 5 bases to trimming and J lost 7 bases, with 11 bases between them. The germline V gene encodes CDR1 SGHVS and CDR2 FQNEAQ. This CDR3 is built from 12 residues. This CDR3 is CASSPFPGEAFF. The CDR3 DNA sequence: TGTGCCAGCAGCCCATTTCCGGGTGAAGCTTTCTTT.

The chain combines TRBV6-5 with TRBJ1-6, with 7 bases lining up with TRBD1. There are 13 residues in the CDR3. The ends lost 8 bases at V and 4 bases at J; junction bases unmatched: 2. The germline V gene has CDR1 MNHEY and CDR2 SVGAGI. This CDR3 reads CASGTAYNSPLHF. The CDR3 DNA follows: TGTGCCAGCGGGACAGCGTATAATTCACCCCTCCACTTT.

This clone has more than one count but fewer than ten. The CDR3, as DNA: TGTGCCAGCAGCTTATCGTCGGGCTACAATGAGCAGTTCTTC. This encodes CASSLSSGYNEQFF. The gene calls are TRBV7-6 and TRBJ2-1, with D uncertain. Trimming shortened V by 2 bases and J by 3 bases, and 8 bases separated the two germline ends. This CDR3 has 14 amino acids. The V gene's germline CDR1 is SGHVS and CDR2 FNYEAQ.

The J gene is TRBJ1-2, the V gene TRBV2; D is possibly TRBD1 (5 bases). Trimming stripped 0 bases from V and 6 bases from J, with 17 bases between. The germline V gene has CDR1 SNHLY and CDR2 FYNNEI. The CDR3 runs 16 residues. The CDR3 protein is CASSEAGWGVLNGYTF. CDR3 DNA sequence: TGTGCCAGCAGTGAAGCCGGTTGGGGGGTTTTGAATGGCTACACCTTC.